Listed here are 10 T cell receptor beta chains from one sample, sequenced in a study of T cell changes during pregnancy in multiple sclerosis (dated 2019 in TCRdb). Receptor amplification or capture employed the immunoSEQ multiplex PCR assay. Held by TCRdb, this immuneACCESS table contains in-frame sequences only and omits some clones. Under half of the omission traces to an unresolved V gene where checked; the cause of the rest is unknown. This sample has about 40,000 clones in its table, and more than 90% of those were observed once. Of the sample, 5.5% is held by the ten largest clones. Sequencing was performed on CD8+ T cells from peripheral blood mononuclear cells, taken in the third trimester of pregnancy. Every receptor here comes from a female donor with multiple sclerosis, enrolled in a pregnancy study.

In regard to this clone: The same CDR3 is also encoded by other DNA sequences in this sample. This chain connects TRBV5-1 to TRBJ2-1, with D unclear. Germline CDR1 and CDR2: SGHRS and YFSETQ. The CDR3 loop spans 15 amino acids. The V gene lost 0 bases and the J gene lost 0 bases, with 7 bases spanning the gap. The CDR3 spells CASSLAGNSYNEQFF. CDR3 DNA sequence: TGCGCCAGCAGCTTGGCAGGTAACTCCTACAATGAGCAGTTCTTC.

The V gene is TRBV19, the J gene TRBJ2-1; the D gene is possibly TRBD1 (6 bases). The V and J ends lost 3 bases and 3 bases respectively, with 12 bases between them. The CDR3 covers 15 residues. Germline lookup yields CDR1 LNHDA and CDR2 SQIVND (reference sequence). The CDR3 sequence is CASSIPGQYYNEQFF. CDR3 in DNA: TGTGCCAGTAGTATTCCGGGACAATACTACAATGAGCAGTTCTTC. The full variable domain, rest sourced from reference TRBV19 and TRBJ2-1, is DGGITQSPKYLFRKEGQNVTLSCEQNLNHDAMYWYRQDPGQGLRLIYYSQIVNDFQKGDIAEGYSVSREKKESFPLTVTSAQKNPTAFYLCASSIPGQYYNEQFFGPGTRLTVL.

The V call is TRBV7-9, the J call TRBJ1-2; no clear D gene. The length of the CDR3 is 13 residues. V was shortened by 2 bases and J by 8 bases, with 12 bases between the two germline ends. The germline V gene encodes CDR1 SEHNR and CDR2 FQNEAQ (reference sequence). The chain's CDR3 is CASSLSSVKGYTF. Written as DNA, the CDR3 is TGTGCCAGCAGCTTATCTAGCGTGAAGGGCTACACCTTC.

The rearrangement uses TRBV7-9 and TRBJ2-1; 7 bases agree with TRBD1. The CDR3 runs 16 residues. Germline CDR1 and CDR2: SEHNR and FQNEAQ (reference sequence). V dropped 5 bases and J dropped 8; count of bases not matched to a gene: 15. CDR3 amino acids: CASSPRAGTDRDEQFF. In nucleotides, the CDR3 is TGTGCCAGCAGCCCCCGCGCCGGGACAGATAGGGATGAGCAGTTCTTC.

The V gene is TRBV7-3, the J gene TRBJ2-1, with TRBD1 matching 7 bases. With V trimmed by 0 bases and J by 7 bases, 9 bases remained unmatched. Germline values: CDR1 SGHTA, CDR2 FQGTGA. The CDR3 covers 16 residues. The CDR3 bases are TGTGCCAGCAGCTTAACCCCAGCGACAGGGAATAATGAGCAGTTCTTC. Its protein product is CASSLTPATGNNEQFF.

The CDR3 DNA reads as TGTGCCAGCAGCCTCAGCCCGGGGGGAGACTACGAGCAGTACTTC. Protein product: CASSLSPGGDYEQYF. J is TRBJ2-7 and V is TRBV9; TRBD2 matches at 7 bases. The CDR3 is 15 amino acids. Per germline, CDR1 SGDLS and CDR2 YYNGEE. With V trimmed by 4 bases and J by 3 bases, 10 bases remained unmatched.

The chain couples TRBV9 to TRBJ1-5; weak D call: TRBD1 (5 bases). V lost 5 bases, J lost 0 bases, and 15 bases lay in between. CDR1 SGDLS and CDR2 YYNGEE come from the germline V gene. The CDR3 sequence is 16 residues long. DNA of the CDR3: TGTGCCAGCAGTCCCGATACAGGCTATAGCAATCAGCCCCAGCATTTT. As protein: CASSPDTGYSNQPQHF.

CDR3 in amino acids: CASSQDPSFNEQFF. CDR3 nucleotide sequence: TGCGCCAGCAGCCAAGATCCTAGTTTCAATGAGCAGTTCTTC. The rearrangement links TRBV4-3 to TRBJ2-1, with D hard to call. The CDR3 runs 14 residues. Trimming pared 0 bases from V and 6 bases from J, leaving 9 bases between. Germline V gene sequence: CDR1 LGHNA, CDR2 YSLEER.

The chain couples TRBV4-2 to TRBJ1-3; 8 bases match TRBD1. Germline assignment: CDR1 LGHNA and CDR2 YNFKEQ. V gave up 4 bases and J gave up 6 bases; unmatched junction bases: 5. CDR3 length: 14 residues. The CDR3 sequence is CASSRTGGENTIYF. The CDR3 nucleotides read TGTGCCAGCAGCCGCACAGGGGGTGAAAACACCATATATTTT.

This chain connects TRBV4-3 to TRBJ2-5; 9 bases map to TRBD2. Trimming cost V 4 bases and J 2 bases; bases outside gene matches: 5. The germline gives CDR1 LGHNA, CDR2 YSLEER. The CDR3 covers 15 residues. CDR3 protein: CASSPRLAAQETQYF. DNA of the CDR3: TGCGCCAGCAGCCCGCGACTAGCGGCTCAAGAGACCCAGTACTTC.